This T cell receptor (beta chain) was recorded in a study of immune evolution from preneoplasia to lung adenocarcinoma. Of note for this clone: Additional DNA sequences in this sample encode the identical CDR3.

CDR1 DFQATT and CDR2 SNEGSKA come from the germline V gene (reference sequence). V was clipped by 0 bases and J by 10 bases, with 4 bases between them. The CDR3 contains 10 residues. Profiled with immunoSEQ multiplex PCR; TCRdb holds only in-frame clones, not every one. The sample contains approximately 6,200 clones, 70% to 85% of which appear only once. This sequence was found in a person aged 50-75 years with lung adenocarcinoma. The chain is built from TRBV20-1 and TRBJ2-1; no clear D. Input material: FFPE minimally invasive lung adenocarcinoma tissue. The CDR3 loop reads CSARDDEQFF. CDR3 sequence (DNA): TGCAGTGCTAGAGATGACGAGCAGTTCTTC.